The sequence of this T cell receptor beta chain was determined in a study of shared clonotypes between healthy human individuals. CDR3 length equals 15 residues. The ends lost 5 bases at V and 2 bases at J; junction bases unmatched: 4. Germline lookup yields CDR1 SGHVS and CDR2 FQNEAQ. Findings of the study overall: Naive subsets generally had larger estimated richness than memory subsets.

As to this clone: Antigen specificity is unknown. The same CDR3 arises from other DNA sequences in this sample as well.

Using immunoSEQ multiplex PCR, the repertoire was profiled, and TCRdb retains in-frame clones only, with some absent. Of roughly 720,000 clones listed, around 90% are singletons. The chain combines TRBV7-8 with TRBJ2-7, with 12 bases aligning to TRBD2. This TCR was sampled from a young man in good health. Some clones in this sample may be carry-over from other donors' samples. Input material: memory CD8+ T cells from PBMCs. Subset defined: CD45RO+ cells pooled with CCR7-negative TemRA cells. CDR3 DNA sequence: TGTGCCAGCAGCCTCAGGACTAGCGGGACCTACGAGCAGTACTTC. This sequence encodes CASSLRTSGTYEQYF.